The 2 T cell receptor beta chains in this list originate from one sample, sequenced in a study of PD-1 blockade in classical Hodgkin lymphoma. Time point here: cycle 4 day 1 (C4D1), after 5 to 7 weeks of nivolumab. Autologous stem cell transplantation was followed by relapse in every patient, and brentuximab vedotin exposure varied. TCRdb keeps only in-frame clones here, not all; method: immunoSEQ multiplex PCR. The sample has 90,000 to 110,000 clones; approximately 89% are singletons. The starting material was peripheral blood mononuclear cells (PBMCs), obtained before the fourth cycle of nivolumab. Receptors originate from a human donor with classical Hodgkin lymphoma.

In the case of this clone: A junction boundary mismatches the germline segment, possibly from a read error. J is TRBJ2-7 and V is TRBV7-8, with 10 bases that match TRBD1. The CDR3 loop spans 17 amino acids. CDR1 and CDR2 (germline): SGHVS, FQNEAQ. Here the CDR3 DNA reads TGTGCCAGCAGCTCTAGCCCAAGGACAGGGGGTCCCTACGCGCAGTACTTC. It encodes CASSSSPRTGGPYAQYF.

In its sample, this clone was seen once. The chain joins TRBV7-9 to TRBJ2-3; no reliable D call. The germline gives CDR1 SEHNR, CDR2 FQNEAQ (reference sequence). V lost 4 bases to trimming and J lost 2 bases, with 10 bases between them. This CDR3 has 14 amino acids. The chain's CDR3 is CASSSGWVTDTQYF. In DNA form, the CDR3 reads TGTGCCAGCAGCTCCGGTTGGGTCACAGATACGCAGTATTTT.